This is a list of T cell receptor beta chains from one sample in a study of T cells after yellow fever vaccination. MiXCR, run by TCRdb on the 5' RACE reads, gives a single entry per CDR3 protein. This table holds about 630,000 distinct CDR3 sequences, roughly an eighth found once. Material: PBMCs, obtained on the day of the yellow fever booster vaccination. The receptors originated from a man under 40 who received the YFV17D yellow fever vaccine. The CDR3 runs from the conserved cysteine through the conserved F or W. A D gene is named only where the DNA matches it firmly. Rows may omit the clone size; those that give it use once, few, many or a size class.

>few|-|TRBJ2-7|TRBV5-5
CASSSRDTFYEQYF
TGTGCCAGCAGCTCCCGGGACACTTTCTACGAGCAGTACTTC
>-|-|TRBJ2-5|TRBV11-2
CASSAGVEPEETQYF
TGTGCCAGCAGCGCAGGGGTAGAGCCTGAGGAGACCCAGTACTTC
>few|TRBD2|TRBJ2-1|TRBV29-1
CSSGLAGGGYNEQFF
TGCAGCTCGGGACTAGCGGGAGGGGGATACAATGAGCAGTTCTTC
>few|-|TRBJ2-4|TRBV27
CASSFREQNIQYF
TGTGCCAGCAGTTTCAGAGAGCAAAACATTCAGTACTTC
>-|TRBD2|TRBJ2-2|TRBV15
CATTTSGNTGELFF
TGTGCCACCACGACTAGCGGAAACACCGGGGAGCTGTTTTTT
>-|-|TRBJ2-7|TRBV6-5
CASSYAGREQYF
TGTGCCAGCAGTTACGCAGGGCGCGAGCAGTACTTC
>few|TRBD2|TRBJ2-1|TRBV20-1
CSARDGTSGYNEQFF
TGCAGTGCTAGAGATGGGACTAGCGGATACAATGAGCAGTTCTTC
>-|-|TRBJ2-5|TRBV7-2
CASSLGPTGLEETQYF
TGTGCCAGCAGCTTAGGGCCTACAGGGTTGGAAGAGACCCAGTACTTC
>many|-|TRBJ2-2|TRBV28
CASSYSTGELFF
TGTGCCAGCAGTTACTCGACCGGGGAGCTGTTTTTT
>few|-|TRBJ2-1|TRBV4-3
CASSQEGHRNEQFF
TGCGCCAGCAGCCAAGAGGGCCACCGCAATGAGCAGTTCTTC
>many|-|TRBJ2-1|TRBV9
CASSRSSYNEQFF
TGTGCCAGCAGTCGAAGCTCCTACAATGAGCAGTTCTTC
>-|-|TRBJ2-1|TRBV20-1
CSATHGRRPNNEQFF
TGCAGTGCGACCCACGGGAGAAGACCGAACAATGAGCAGTTCTTC
>many|TRBD2|TRBJ2-5|TRBV5-1
CASNSGNEETQYF
TGCGCCAGCAATAGCGGGAATGAAGAGACCCAGTACTTC
>-|-|TRBJ1-6|TRBV20-1
CGGSPLHF
TGCGGTGGTTCACCCCTCCACTTT
>few|TRBD2|TRBJ2-2|TRBV15
CATSRVGGSDTGELFF
TGTGCCACCAGCAGAGTAGGCGGGAGCGACACCGGGGAGCTGTTTTTT
>few|-|TRBJ2-1|TRBV5-1
CASSLTSGTFWEQFF
TGCGCCAGCAGCTTGACCTCCGGAACCTTCTGGGAGCAGTTCTTC
>-|-|TRBJ1-1|TRBV19
CASRGRAPNTEAFF
TGTGCCAGTAGGGGACGGGCGCCAAACACTGAAGCTTTCTTT
>-|TRBD1|TRBJ2-7|TRBV7-6
CASSLETGFFYSYEQYF
TGTGCCAGCAGCTTAGAGACAGGGTTCTTCTACTCCTACGAGCAGTACTTC
>few|-|TRBJ2-7|TRBV20-1
CSASRQVLQYF
TGCAGTGCTAGCCGGCAGGTTTTGCAGTACTTC
>few|-|TRBJ1-5|TRBV5-1
CASSLLGVRDQPQHF
TGCGCCAGCAGCTTGCTAGGGGTACGCGATCAGCCCCAGCATTTT
>-|-|TRBJ1-2|TRBV7-2
CASSLGGPTNYGYTF
TGTGCCAGCAGCTTAGGGGGGCCGACTAACTATGGCTACACCTTC
>few|TRBD1|TRBJ2-3|TRBV9
CASSVTDRGRGDTQYF
TGTGCCAGCAGCGTAACTGACAGGGGGCGCGGAGATACGCAGTATTTT
>-|TRBD2|TRBJ2-6|TRBV11-2
CASSAQRGGSSSGANVLTF
TGTGCCAGCAGCGCTCAACGGGGGGGCTCCAGCTCTGGGGCCAACGTCCTGACTTTC
>-|-|TRBJ2-3|TRBV20-1
CSARDEGLRGDTQYF
TGCAGTGCTAGAGATGAGGGACTTCGGGGAGATACGCAGTATTTT
>-|-|TRBJ1-6|TRBV12-3/TRBV12-4
CSSSNPYSPLHF
TGTTCCAGCTCAAATCCCTATTCACCCCTCCACTTT
>-|-|TRBJ2-2|TRBV20-1
CSASIQGVTGELFF
TGCAGTGCTAGTATACAGGGTGTGACCGGGGAGCTGTTTTTT
>few|-|TRBJ2-7|TRBV28
CASSTGTRYEQYF
TGTGCCAGCAGTACCGGGACCCGCTACGAGCAGTACTTC
>-|TRBD2|TRBJ2-7|TRBV28
CASTALAESSYEQYF
TGTGCCAGCACCGCACTAGCGGAGAGCTCCTACGAGCAGTACTTC
>many|TRBD1|TRBJ1-5|TRBV29-1
CSVASGTGANQPQHF
TGCAGCGTGGCATCCGGGACAGGGGCGAATCAGCCCCAGCATTTT
>-|TRBD1|TRBJ1-4|TRBV4-3
CASSQEPGQANEKLFF
TGCGCCAGCAGCCAAGAACCGGGACAGGCCAATGAAAAACTGTTTTTT
>few|-|TRBJ1-2|TRBV14
CASSLNPGTGYTF
TGTGCCAGCAGCCTGAACCCAGGGACGGGCTACACCTTC
>few|-|TRBJ2-1|TRBV7-9
CASSLSRPLSYNEQFF
TGTGCCAGCAGCTTAAGTAGGCCTCTCTCCTACAATGAGCAGTTCTTC
>-|TRBD1|TRBJ2-7|TRBV10-3
CAISESGTGAGYEQYF
TGTGCCATCAGTGAATCCGGGACAGGGGCGGGGTACGAGCAGTACTTC
>few|TRBD1|TRBJ2-1|TRBV6-5
CASSYSFRPGQGAGEQFF
TGTGCCAGCAGTTACTCGTTCCGTCCGGGACAGGGGGCGGGTGAGCAGTTCTTC
>few|-|TRBJ2-2|TRBV5-6
CASSLSGLVVGELFF
TGTGCCAGCAGCTTATCGGGACTGGTCGTCGGGGAGCTGTTTTTT
>few|-|TRBJ2-3|TRBV7-2
CASSSDGRTDTQYF
TGTGCCAGCAGTTCGGACGGACGCACAGATACGCAGTATTTT